This record looks at one TCR beta chain sequence and its context. This clonotype was observed a handful of times. The antigen it binds to is not known. Base quality data are lacking; no much larger clone is found one base away. This sample was included in a study of T-cell memory formation after mild COVID-19 (dated by TCRdb to the early 2020s). In terms of the full investigation: TCR sequence clusters from the two donors were found to be largely donor specific. In two donors, T-cell clones that expanded and contracted after mild COVID-19 were followed by sequencing TCRalpha and TCRbeta repertoires longitudinally. Two young, previously healthy adult volunteers made up the cohort, one male and one female.

The listed sequencing device is Illumina NovaSeq 6000. TCRalpha and TCRbeta cDNA libraries were constructed by 5'RACE with constant-segment primers, with sample barcodes and unique molecular identifiers being introduced. RNA was extracted from every sample with Trizol reagent. Amplification of the libraries took two PCR steps, and the second step added a second sample barcode plus Illumina TruSeq adapters. Sequencing of libraries was performed on an Illumina NovaSeq with 2 x 150 bp paired-end reads. The original pipeline was this. Reads were demultiplexed and collapsed into UMI-guided consensus sequences with migec v1.2.7. Using mixcr v2.1.11, the UMI consensuses were aligned to TRA and TRB V and J templates and assembled into clonotypes. Clonotypes were classified as expanded or contracted when called significant by both edgeR and NoisET, with noise models trained on biological replicates. For edgeR calls, the cutoffs were a false discovery rate-adjusted p below 0.01 and a log2 fold-change threshold of 1. As an exploratory analysis of dynamics, PCA with hierarchical clustering was applied to max-normalized trajectories of the 1000 most abundant clonotypes. Separately sequenced CD4+ and CD8+ repertoires were used to assign the CD4 or CD8 phenotype of responding clones. The raw public data were reprocessed by TCRdb itself: fastp quality trimming at Q25, MiXCR clonotype calling, in-frame beta chains only. CDR3 protein duplicates are merged, each entry listing the most common genes and DNA. None of the V and J calls come from the authors' own analysis; TCRdb made them. The sample table records roughly 200,000 distinct CDR3 sequences; 7.5% to 10% of these occur just once. The ten largest clones represent about 3.8% of the sample.

Paper-wide results and their limitations: The study included only a couple of mild cases, and larger cohorts that include severe cases with pre-infection samples were judged to be necessary. Contracting CD4+ clones appeared mostly in the CM and EM memory subsets, whereas CD8+ clones were enriched in EMRA. Some responding clones were detected in pre-infection memory, suggesting pre-existing cross-reactive memory T cells joined the SARS-CoV-2 response. Clones contracting from day 15 to 85 had balanced CD4/CD8 phenotypes, while a second wave expanding from day 15 to 37 was biased towards CD4+. The second-wave clones that peaked on day 37 were not confirmed to be SARS-CoV-2 specific.

V and J are truncated by 6 bases and 1 base respectively, leaving an intervening sequence of 20 bases. The CDR3 runs 17 residues from the cysteine to the phenylalanine. The CDR3 DNA has 51 bases and is translated from base 1. CDR1 and CDR2, per the germline V gene, are SGHTA and FQGTGA. Ficoll-Paque density gradient centrifugation was used to isolate PBMCs. This sequence was found in a young man who had mild COVID-19 (a few samples of this study predate the infection). The sample titles of this study are shuffled in the database, so cell type and time point are left out; the donor was told from shared clones. The V gene is TRBV7-3 and the J gene is TRBJ2-3; a confident D gene designation cannot be given. Material for sequencing was PBMCs or a T cell subset sorted from them (not recorded which). The DNA is as follows: TGTGCCAGCAGACAATGGGCCCCACCGGACGGCACAGATACGCAGTATTTT. It codes for CASRQWAPPDGTDTQYF.